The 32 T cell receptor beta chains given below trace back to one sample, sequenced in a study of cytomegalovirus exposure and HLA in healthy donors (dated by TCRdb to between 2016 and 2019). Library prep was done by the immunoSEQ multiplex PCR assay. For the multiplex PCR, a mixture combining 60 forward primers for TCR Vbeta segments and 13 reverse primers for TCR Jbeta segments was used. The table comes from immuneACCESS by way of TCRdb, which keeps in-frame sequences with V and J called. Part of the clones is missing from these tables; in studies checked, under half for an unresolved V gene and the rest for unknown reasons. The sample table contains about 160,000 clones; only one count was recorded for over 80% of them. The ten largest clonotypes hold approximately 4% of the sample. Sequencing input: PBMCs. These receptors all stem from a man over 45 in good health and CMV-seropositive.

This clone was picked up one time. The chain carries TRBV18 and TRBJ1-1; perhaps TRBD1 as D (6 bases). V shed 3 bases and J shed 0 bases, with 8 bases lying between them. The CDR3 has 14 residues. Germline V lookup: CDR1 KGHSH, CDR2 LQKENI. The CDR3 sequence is CASSPGQMNTEAFF. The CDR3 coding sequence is TGTGCCAGCTCACCCGGACAGATGAACACTGAAGCTTTCTTT.

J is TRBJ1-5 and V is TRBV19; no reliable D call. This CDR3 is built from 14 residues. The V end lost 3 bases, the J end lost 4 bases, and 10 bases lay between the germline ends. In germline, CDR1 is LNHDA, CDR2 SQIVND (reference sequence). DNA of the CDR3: TGTGCCAGTAGTATGCGGGGTATAAATCAGCCCCAGCATTTT. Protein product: CASSMRGINQPQHF.

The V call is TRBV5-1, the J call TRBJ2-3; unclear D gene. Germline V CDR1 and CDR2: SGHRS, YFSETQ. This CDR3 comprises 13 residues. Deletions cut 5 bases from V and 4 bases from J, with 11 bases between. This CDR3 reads CASSDITPDTQYF. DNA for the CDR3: TGCGCCAGCAGTGACATAACTCCAGATACGCAGTATTTT. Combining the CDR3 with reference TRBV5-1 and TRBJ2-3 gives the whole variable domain KAGVTQTPRYLIKTRGQQVTLSCSPISGHRSVSWYQQTPGQGLQFLFEYFSETQRNKGNFPGRFSGRQFSNSRSEMNVSTLELGDSALYLCASSDITPDTQYFGPGTRLTVL.

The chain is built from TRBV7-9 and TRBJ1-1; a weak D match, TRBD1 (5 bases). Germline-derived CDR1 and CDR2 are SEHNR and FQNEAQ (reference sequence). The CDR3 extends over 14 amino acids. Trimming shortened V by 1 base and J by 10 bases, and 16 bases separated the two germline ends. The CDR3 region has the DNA TGTGCCAGCAGCTTAGGGGCAGGGAATTATGGAGCTTTCTTT. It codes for CASSLGAGNYGAFF.

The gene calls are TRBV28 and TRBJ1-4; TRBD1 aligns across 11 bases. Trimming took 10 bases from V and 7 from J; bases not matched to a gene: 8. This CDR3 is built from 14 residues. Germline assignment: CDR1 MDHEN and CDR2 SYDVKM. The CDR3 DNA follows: TGTGCCACCGGACAGGGGGCCGACGGTGAAAAACTGTTTTTT. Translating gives CATGQGADGEKLFF.

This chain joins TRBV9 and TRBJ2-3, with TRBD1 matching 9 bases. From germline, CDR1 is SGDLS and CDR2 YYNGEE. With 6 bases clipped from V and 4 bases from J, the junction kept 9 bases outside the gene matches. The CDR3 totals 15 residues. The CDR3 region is CASTWGQGSADTQYF. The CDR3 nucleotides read TGTGCCAGCACCTGGGGACAGGGAAGTGCAGATACGCAGTATTTT.

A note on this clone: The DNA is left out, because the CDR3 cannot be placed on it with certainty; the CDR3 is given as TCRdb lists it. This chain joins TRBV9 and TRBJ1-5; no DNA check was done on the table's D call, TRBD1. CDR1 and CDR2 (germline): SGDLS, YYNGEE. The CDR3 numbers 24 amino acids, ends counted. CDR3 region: CASSVARGRPYQSAPAFWLGPQHF.

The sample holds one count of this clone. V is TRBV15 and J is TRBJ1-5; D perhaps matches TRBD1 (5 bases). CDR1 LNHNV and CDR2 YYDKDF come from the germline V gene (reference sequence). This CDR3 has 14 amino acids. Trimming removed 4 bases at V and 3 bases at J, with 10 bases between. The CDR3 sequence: CATSTREDNQPQHF. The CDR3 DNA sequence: TGTGCCACCAGCACCAGGGAAGACAATCAGCCCCAGCATTTT.

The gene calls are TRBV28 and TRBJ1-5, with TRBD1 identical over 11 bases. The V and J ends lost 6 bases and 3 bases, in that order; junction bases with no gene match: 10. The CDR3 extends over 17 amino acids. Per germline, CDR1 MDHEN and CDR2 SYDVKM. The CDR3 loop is CASSPWDRGTFNQPQHF. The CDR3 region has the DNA TGTGCCAGCAGCCCATGGGACAGGGGGACCTTCAATCAGCCCCAGCATTTT. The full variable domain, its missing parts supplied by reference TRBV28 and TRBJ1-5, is DVKVTQSSRYLVKRTGEKVFLECVQDMDHENMFWYRQDPGLGLRLIYFSYDVKMKEKGDIPEGYSVSREKKERFSLILESASTNQTSMYLCASSPWDRGTFNQPQHFGDGTRLSIL.

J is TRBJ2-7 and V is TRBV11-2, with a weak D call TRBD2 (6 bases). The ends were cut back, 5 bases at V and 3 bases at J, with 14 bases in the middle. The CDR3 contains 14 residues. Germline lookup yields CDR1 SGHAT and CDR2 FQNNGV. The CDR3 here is CASSLRRVLYEQYF. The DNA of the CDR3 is TGTGCCAGCAGCCTCAGGAGGGTTCTCTACGAGCAGTACTTC.

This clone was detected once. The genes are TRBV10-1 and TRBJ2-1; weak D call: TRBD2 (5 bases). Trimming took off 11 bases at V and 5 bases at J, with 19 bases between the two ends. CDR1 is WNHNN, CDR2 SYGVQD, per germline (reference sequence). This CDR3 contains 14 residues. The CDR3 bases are TGCGCCGAACCCTACGGCAGCGGCAACAATGAGCAGTTCTTC. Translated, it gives CAEPYGSGNNEQFF.

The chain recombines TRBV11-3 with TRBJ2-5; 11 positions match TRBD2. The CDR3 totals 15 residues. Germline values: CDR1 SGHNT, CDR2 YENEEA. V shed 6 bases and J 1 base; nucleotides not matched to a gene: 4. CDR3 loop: CASSLTSGVQETQYF. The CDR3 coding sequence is TGTGCCAGCAGTTTGACTAGCGGGGTCCAAGAGACCCAGTACTTC.

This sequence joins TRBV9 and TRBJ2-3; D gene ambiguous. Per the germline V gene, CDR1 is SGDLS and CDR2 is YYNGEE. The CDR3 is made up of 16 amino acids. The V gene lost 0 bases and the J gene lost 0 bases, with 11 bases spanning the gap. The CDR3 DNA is TGTGCCAGCAGCGTAGGTGGCCAACCGAGCACAGATACGCAGTATTTT. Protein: CASSVGGQPSTDTQYF.

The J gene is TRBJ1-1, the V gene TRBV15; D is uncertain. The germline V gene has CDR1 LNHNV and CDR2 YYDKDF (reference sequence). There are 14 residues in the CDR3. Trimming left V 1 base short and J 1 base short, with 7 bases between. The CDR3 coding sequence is TGTGCCACCAGCAGAGCGATAGAGAACACTGAAGCTTTCTTT. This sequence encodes CATSRAIENTEAFF.

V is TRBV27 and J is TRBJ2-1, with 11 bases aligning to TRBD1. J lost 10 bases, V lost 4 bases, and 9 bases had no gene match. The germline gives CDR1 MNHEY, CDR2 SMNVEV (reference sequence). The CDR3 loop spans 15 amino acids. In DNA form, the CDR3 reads TGTGCCAGCAGTTCCCCGGGACAGGGGGTTAACGAGCAGTTCTTC. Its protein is CASSSPGQGVNEQFF.

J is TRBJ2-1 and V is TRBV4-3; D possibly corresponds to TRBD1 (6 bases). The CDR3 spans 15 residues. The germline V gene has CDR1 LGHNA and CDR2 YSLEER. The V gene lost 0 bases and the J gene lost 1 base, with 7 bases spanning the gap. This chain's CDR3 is CASSQDGQSYNEQFF. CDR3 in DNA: TGCGCCAGCAGCCAAGACGGACAGTCCTACAATGAGCAGTTCTTC.

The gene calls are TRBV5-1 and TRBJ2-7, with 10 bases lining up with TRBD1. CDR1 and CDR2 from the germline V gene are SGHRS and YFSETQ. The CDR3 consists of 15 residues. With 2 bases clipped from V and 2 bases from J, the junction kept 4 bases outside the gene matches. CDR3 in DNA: TGCGCCAGCAGCTTAGGGGGACAGGGGCCCTACGAGCAGTACTTC. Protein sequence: CASSLGGQGPYEQYF.

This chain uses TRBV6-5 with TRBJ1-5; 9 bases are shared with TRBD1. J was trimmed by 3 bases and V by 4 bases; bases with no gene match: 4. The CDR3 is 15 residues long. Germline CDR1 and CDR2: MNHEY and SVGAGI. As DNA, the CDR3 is TGTGCCAGCAGTTCGGGACAGGGATCCAATCAGCCCCAGCATTTT. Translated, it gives CASSSGQGSNQPQHF.

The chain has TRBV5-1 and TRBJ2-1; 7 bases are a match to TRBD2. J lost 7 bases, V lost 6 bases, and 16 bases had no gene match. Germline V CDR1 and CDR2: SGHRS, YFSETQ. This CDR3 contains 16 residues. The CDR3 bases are TGCGCCAGCACCTCGCCCGAGCGGGGCCAAAGGAATGAGCAGTTCTTC. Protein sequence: CASTSPERGQRNEQFF. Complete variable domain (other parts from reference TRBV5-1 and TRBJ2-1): KAGVTQTPRYLIKTRGQQVTLSCSPISGHRSVSWYQQTPGQGLQFLFEYFSETQRNKGNFPGRFSGRQFSNSRSEMNVSTLELGDSALYLCASTSPERGQRNEQFFGPGTRLTVL.

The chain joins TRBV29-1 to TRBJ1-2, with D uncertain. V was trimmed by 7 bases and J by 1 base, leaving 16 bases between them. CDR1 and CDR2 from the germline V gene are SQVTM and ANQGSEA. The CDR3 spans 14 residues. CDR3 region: CSAPGRGGNYGYTF. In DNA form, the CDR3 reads TGCAGCGCGCCTGGACGGGGTGGTAACTATGGCTACACCTTC.

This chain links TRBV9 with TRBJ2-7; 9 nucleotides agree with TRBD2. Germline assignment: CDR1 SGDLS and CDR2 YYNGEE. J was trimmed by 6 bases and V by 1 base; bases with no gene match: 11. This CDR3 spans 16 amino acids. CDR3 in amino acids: CASSVREGSGRGEQYF. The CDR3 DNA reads TGTGCCAGCAGCGTAAGGGAAGGTAGCGGGAGAGGCGAGCAGTACTTC.

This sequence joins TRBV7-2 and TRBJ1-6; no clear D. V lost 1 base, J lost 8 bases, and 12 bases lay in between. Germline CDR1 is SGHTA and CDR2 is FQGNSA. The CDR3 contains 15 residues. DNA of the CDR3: TGTGCCAGCAGCTTAGTCGCGGGAAACCATTCACCCCTCCACTTT. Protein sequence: CASSLVAGNHSPLHF. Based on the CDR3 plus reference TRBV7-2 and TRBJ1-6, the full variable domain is GAGVSQSPSNKVTEKGKDVELRCDPISGHTALYWYRQSLGQGLEFLIYFQGNSAPDKSGLPSDRFSAERTGGSVSTLTIQRTQQEDSAVYLCASSLVAGNHSPLHFGNGTRLTVT.

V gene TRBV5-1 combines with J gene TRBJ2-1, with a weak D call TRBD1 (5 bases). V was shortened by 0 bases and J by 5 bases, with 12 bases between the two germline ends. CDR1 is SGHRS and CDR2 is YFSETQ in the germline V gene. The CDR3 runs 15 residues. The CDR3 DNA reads TGCGCCAGCAGCTTGGCCGTAGGGGTTAACAATGAGCAGTTCTTC. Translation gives CASSLAVGVNNEQFF.

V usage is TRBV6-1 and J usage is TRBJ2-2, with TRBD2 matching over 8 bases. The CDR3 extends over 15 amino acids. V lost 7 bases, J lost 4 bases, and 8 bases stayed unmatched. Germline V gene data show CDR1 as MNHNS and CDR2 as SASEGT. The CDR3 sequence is CASIYSGGGTGELFF. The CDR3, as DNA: TGTGCCAGCATTTATTCGGGGGGGGGCACCGGGGAGCTGTTTTTT.

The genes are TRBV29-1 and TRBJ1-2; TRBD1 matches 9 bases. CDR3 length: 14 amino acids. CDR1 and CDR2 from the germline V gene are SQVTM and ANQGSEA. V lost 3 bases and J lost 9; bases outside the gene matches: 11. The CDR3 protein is CSVEPPGQGYSYTF. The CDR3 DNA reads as TGCAGCGTTGAGCCACCGGGACAGGGATATAGCTACACCTTC. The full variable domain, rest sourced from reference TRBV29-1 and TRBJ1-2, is SAVISQKPSRDICQRGTSLTIQCQVDSQVTMMFWYRQQPGQSLTLIATANQGSEATYESGFVIDKFPISRPNLTFSTLTVSNMSPEDSSIYLCSVEPPGQGYSYTFGSGTRLTVV.

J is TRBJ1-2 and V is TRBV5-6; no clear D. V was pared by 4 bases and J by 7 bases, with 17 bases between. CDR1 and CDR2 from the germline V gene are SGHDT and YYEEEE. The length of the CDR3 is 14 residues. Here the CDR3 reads CASSLGSGDSGYTF. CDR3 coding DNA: TGTGCCAGCAGCCTGGGGTCGGGAGATAGTGGCTACACCTTC.

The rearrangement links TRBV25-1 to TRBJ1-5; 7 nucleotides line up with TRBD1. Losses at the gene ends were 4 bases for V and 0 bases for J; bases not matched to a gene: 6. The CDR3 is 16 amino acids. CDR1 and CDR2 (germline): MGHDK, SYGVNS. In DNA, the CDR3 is TGTGCCAGCAGTGGGGGGACAGAATATAGCAATCAGCCCCAGCATTTT. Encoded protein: CASSGGTEYSNQPQHF.

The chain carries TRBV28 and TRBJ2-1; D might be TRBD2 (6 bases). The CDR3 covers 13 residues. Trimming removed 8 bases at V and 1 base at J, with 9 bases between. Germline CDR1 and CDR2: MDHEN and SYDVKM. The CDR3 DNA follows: TGTGCCAGCGGGGGGAGATCCTACAATGAGCAGTTCTTC. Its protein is CASGGRSYNEQFF.

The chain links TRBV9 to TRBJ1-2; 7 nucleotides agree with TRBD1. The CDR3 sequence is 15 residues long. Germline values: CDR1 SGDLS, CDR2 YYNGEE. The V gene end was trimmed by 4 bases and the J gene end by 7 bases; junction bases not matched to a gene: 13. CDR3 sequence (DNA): TGTGCCAGCAGCACACCAAGCAGGGGGAGTCGTGGCTACACCTTC. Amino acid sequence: CASSTPSRGSRGYTF.

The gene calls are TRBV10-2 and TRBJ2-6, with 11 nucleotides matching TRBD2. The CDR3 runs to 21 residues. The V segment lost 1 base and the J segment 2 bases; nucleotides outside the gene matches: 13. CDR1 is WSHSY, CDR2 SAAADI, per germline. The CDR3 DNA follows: TGCGCCAGCAGTGAGTGGTTGGGAGTGTCTAGCGGGGGGCCTGGGGCCAACGTCCTGACTTTC. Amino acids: CASSEWLGVSSGGPGANVLTF.

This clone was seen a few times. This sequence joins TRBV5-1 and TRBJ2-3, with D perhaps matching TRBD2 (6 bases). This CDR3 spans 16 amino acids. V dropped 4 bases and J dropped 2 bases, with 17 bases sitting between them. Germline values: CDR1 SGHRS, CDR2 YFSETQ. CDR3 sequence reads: CASSPGVLAITDTQYF. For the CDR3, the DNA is TGCGCCAGCAGCCCCGGAGTACTAGCAATCACAGATACGCAGTATTTT.

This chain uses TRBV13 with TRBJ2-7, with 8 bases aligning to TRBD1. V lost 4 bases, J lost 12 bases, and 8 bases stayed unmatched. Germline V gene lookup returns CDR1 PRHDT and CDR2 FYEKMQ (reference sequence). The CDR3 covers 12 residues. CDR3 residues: CASSSYRGTAYF. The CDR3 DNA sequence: TGTGCCAGCAGCTCCTACAGGGGGACCGCGTACTTC.